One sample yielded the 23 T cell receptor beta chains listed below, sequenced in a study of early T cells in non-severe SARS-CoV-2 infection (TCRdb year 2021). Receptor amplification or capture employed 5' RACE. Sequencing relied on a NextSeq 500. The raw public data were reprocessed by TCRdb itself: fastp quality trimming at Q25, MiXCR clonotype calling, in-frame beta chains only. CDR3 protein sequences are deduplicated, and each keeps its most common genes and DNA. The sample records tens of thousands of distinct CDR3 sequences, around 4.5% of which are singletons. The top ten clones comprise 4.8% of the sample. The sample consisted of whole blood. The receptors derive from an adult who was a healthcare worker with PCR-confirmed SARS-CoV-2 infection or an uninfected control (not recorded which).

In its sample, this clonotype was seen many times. CDR3 loop: CASSRGPGGGNEKLFF. Written as DNA, the CDR3 is TGTGCCAGCAGTCGGGGACCTGGGGGGGGTAATGAAAAACTGTTTTTT. The V gene is TRBV27, the J gene TRBJ1-4; a possible D gene is TRBD1 (5 bases). With 5 bases removed from V and 4 bases from J, the gap between germline ends came to 17 bases. This CDR3 has 16 amino acids. Germline assignment: CDR1 MNHEY and CDR2 SMNVEV (reference sequence).

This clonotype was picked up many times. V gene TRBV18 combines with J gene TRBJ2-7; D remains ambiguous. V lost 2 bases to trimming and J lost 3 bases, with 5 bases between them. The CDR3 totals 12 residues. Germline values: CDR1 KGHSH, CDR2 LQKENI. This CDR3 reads CASSPTNYEQYF. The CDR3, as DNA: TGTGCCAGCTCACCAACCAACTACGAGCAGTACTTC.

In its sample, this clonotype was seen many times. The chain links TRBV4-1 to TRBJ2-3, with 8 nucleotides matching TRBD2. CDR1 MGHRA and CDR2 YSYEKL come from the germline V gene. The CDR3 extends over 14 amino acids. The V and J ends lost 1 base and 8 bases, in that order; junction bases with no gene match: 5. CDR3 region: CASSQGGSGGTQYF. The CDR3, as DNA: TGCGCCAGCAGCCAAGGCGGGAGCGGGGGTACGCAGTATTTT.

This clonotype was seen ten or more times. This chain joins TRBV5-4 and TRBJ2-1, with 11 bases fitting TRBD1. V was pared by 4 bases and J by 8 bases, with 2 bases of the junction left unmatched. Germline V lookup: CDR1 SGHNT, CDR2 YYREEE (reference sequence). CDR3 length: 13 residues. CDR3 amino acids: CASSKGQGDEQFF. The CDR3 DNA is TGTGCCAGCAGCAAGGGACAGGGGGATGAGCAGTTCTTC.

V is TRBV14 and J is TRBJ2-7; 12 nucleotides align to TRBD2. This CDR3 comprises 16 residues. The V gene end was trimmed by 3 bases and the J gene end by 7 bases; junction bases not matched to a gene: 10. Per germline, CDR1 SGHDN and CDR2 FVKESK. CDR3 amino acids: CASSQYGLAGIGEQYF. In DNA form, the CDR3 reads TGTGCCAGCAGCCAGTATGGACTAGCGGGAATCGGAGAGCAGTACTTC.

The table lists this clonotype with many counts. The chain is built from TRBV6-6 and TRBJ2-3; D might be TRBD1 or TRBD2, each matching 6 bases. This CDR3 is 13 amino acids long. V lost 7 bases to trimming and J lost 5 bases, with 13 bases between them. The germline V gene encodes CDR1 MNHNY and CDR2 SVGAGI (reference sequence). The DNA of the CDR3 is TGTGCCAGCATTGGGGGCGGGAAAGATACGCAGTATTTT. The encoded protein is CASIGGGKDTQYF.

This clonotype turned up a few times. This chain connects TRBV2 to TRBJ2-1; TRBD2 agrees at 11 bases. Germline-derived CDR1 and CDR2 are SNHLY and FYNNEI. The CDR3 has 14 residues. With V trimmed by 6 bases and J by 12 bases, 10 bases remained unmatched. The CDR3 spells CASSFSLAGGGQFF. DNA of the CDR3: TGTGCCAGCAGCTTTAGCCTAGCGGGGGGCGGGCAGTTCTTC.

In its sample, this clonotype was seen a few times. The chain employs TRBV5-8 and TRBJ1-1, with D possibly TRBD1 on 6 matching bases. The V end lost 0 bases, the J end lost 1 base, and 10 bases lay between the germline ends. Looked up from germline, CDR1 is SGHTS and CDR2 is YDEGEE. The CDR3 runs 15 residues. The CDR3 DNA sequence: TGTGCCAGCAGCTTGGGACCGACAGGGAACACTGAAGCTTTCTTT. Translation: CASSLGPTGNTEAFF.

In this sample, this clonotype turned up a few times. In DNA form, the CDR3 reads TGTGCCAGCAGCTATACAGGGGGCTGGGAGCAGTTCTTC. The encoded protein is CASSYTGGWEQFF. This chain connects TRBV11-2 to TRBJ2-1, with TRBD1 identical over 9 bases. The CDR3 covers 13 residues. Per germline, CDR1 SGHAT and CDR2 FQNNGV. V was clipped by 4 bases and J by 10 bases; unmatched bases: 5.

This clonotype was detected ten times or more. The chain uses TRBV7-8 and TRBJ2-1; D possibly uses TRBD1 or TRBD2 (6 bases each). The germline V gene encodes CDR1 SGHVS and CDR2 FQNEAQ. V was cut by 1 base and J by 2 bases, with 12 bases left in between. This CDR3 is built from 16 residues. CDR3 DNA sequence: TGTGCCAGCAGCTTAGACCCGGGGGCAACCTACAATGAGCAGTTCTTC. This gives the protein CASSLDPGATYNEQFF.

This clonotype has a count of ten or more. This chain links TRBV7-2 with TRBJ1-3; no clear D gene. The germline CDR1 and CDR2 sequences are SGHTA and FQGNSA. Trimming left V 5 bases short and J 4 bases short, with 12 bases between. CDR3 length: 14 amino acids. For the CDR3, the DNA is TGTGCCAGCAGCACCCAAGTGAGGGGAAACACCATATATTTT. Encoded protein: CASSTQVRGNTIYF.

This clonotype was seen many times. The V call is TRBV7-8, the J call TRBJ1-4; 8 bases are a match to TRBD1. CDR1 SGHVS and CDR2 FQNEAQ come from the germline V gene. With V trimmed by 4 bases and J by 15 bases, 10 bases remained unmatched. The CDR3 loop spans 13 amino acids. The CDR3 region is CASSSRTGRNLFF. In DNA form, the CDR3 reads TGTGCCAGCAGCTCTAGGACAGGGCGGAATTTGTTTTTT.

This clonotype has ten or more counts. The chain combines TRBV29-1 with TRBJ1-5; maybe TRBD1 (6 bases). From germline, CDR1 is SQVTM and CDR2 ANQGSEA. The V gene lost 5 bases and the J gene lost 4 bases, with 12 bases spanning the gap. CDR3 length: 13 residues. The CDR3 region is CSVLGQTNQPQHF. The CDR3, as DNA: TGCAGCGTTCTCGGACAGACAAATCAGCCCCAGCATTTT.

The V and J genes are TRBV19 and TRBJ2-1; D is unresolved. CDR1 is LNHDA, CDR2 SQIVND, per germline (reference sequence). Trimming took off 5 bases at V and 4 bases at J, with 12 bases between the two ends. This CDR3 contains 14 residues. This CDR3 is CASSPLDGYNEQFF. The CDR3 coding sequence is TGTGCCAGTAGTCCGTTGGACGGTTACAATGAGCAGTTCTTC.

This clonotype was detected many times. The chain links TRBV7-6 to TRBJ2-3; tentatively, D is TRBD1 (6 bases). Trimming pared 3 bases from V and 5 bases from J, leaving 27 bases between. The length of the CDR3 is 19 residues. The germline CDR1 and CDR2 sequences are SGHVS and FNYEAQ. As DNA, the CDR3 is TGTGCCAGCAGCTTGGCATCATACGGGACAAATTTCCTCGGAGATACGCAGTATTTT. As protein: CASSLASYGTNFLGDTQYF.

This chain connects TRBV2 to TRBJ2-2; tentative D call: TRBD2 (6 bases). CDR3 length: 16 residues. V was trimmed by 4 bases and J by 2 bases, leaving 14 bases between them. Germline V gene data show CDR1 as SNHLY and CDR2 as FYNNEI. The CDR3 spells CASSGLGGANTGELFF. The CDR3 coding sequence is TGTGCCAGCAGTGGGTTGGGCGGGGCCAACACCGGGGAGCTGTTTTTT. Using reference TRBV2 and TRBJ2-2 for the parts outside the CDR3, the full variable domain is EPEVTQTPSHQVTQMGQEVILRCVPISNHLYFYWYRQILGQKVEFLVSFYNNEISEKSEIFDDQFSVERPDGSNFTLKIRSTKLEDSAMYFCASSGLGGANTGELFFGEGSRLTVL.

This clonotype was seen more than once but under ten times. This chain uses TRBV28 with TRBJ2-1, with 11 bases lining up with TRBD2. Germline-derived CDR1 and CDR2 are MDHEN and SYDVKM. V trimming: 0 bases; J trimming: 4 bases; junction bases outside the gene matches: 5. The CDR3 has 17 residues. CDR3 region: CASSLWGSGRGYNEQFF. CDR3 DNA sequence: TGTGCCAGCAGTTTATGGGGTAGCGGGAGGGGATACAATGAGCAGTTCTTC.

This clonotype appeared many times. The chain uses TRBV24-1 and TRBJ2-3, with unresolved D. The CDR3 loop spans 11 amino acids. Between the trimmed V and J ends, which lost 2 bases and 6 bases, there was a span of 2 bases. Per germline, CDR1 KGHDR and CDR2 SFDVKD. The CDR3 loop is CATSDSDTQYF. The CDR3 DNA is TGTGCCACCAGTGATTCCGATACGCAGTATTTT.

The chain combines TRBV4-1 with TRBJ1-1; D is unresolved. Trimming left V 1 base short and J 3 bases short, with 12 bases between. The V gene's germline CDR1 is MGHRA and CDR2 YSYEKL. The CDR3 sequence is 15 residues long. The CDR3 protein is CASSQGGVGDTEAFF. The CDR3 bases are TGCGCCAGCAGCCAAGGCGGCGTCGGAGACACTGAAGCTTTCTTT.

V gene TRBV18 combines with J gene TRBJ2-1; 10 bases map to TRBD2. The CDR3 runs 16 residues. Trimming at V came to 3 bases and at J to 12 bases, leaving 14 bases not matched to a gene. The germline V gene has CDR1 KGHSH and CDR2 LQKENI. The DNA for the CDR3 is TGTGCCAGCTCACCGCCTGGAGCGGGAGGGCCCTATGGGCAGTTCTTC. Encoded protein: CASSPPGAGGPYGQFF.

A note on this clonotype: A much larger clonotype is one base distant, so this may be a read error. DNA of the CDR3: TGCGCCAGCAGCTTGGCTGGGGGCGGCACTGAAGCTTTCTTT. This sequence encodes CASSLAGGGTEAFF. The chain couples TRBV5-1 to TRBJ1-1, with a weak D call TRBD1 (6 bases). Germline CDR1 and CDR2: SGHRS and YFSETQ. With 0 bases removed from V and 4 bases from J, the gap between germline ends came to 10 bases. This CDR3 comprises 14 residues.

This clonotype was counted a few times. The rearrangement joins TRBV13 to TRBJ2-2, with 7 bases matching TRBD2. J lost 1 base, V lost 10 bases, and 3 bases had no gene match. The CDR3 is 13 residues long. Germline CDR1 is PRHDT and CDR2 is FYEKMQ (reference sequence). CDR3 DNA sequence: TGTGCCATACTAGCGAGGAACACCGGGGAGCTGTTTTTT. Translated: CAILARNTGELFF.

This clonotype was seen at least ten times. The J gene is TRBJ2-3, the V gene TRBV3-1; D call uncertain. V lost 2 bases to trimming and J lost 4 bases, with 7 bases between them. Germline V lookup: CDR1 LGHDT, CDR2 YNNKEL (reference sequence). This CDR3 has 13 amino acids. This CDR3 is CASSQSMADTQYF. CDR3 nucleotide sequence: TGTGCCAGCAGCCAATCAATGGCAGATACGCAGTATTTT.